The entry below gives a single TCR beta chain sequence along with its context. All enrollees were roughly 18 to 100 years old and from about 25 US areas. This specimen belongs to a study of blood T cell repertoires in COVID-19. Study-level background: Sources were T cells, B-cell-depleted T cells, or PBMCs; the material itself was cDNA or gDNA.

Losses at the gene ends were 8 bases for V and 2 bases for J; bases not matched to a gene: 12. The CDR3 length is 15 residues. Germline V CDR1 and CDR2: MNHEY, SMNVEV (reference sequence). Original methodology: Researchers report that nucleated cell counts were estimated from reference gene primer amplification. Sequencing used immunoSEQ multiplex PCR; TCRdb keeps in-frame clones, though not all of them. V, J and clone size are those of that table, while D and trimming were read from the DNA. The sample contains about 320,000 clones, about 90% of which appear only once. This TCR was sampled from a woman aged 25 to 39 who had recovered from COVID-19. This sequence joins TRBV27 and TRBJ2-7; 7 positions agree with TRBD1. Source material: PBMCs or T cells enriched from blood (not recorded which). The CDR3 is CASQPLTGDAYEQYF. In DNA form, the CDR3 reads TGTGCCAGCCAACCCCTCACAGGGGACGCCTACGAGCAGTACTTC.